Each of the 4 T cell receptor beta chains below was sequenced from the same sample in a study of breast tumors, draining lymph nodes, adjacent tissues. TCRdb reanalysed the multiplex PCR reads using MiXCR and keeps one entry per CDR3 protein. The table shows roughly 130,000 distinct CDR3 sequences, with 15% to 20% occurring only once. The lymph nodes were axillary draining lymph nodes from breast cancer patients. Source material: axillary lymph node tissue. Source of these receptors: a female donor with breast cancer. Some clones in this sample may be carry-over from other donors' samples.

This clonotype was found a few times. The chain uses TRBV27 and TRBJ2-1; D ambiguous. From germline, CDR1 is MNHEY and CDR2 SMNVEV (reference sequence). This CDR3 is 15 amino acids long. Trimming took 1 base from V and 0 from J, leaving 7 bases between them. CDR3 sequence reads: CASSLWKSSYNEQFF. In DNA, the CDR3 is TGTGCCAGCAGTTTATGGAAGAGCTCCTACAATGAGCAGTTCTTC.

Points on this clonotype: This may stem from a read error, because a much larger clone lies one nucleotide away. V is TRBV19 and J is TRBJ2-7; perhaps TRBD2 as D (5 bases). Germline V gene lookup returns CDR1 LNHDA and CDR2 SQIVND (reference sequence). The V end was cut by 5 bases, the J end by 6 bases, with 14 bases between. CDR3 length equals 13 residues. The CDR3 protein is CASSGLGGCEQYF. CDR3 nucleotides: TGTGCCAGTAGTGGTCTAGGAGGCTGCGAGCAGTACTTC.

Many counts were recorded for this clonotype. The rearrangement joins TRBV12-3 or TRBV12-4 to TRBJ2-2; 9 bases match TRBD1. After removal of 6 bases from V and 0 bases from J, the junction contained 8 bases not matched to a gene. The length of the CDR3 is 17 residues. CDR3 sequence reads: CASSTTRQGANTGELFF. The CDR3 DNA sequence: TGTGCCAGCAGCACTACTAGACAGGGGGCGAACACCGGGGAGCTGTTTTTT.

There are a few counts of this clonotype. J is TRBJ2-2 and V is TRBV11-2; D not certain. The CDR3 has 13 amino acids. Germline CDR1 SGHAT, CDR2 FQNNGV. Trimming removed 6 bases at V and 8 bases at J, with 13 bases between. This CDR3 reads CASRKGSEGELFF. The CDR3, as DNA: TGTGCCAGCAGAAAAGGGTCTGAAGGGGAGCTGTTTTTT.